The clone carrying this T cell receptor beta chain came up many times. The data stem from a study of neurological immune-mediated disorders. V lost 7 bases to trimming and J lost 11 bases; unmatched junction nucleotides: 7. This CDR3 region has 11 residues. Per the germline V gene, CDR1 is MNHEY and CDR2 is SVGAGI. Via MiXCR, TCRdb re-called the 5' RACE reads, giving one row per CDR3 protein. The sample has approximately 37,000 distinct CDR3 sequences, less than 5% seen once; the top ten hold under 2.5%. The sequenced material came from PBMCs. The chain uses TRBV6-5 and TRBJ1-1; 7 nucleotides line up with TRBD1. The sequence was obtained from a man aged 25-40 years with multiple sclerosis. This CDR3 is CASTRQGQAFF. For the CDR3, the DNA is TGTGCCAGCACTCGACAGGGACAGGCTTTCTTT.